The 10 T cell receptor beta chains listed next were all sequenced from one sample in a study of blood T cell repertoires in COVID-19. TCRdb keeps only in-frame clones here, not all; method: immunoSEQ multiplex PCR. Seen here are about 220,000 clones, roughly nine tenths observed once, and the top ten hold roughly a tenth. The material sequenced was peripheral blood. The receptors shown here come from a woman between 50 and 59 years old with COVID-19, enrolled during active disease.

CDR3: CASSPAGKETQYF. CDR3 sequence (DNA): TGTGCCAGCAGCCCCGCAGGGAAAGAGACCCAGTACTTC. The chain couples TRBV11-3 to TRBJ2-5, with D tentatively TRBD1 (5 bases). The CDR3 extends over 13 amino acids. Trimming shortened V by 5 bases and J by 3 bases, and 10 bases separated the two germline ends. The V gene's germline CDR1 is SGHNT and CDR2 YENEEA. Full variable domain (outside the CDR3, taken from reference TRBV11-3 and TRBJ2-5): EAGVVQSPRYKIIEKKQPVAFWCNPISGHNTLYWYLQNLGQGPELLIRYENEEAVDDSQLPKDRFSAERLKGVDSTLKIQPAELGDSAVYLCASSPAGKETQYFGPGTRLLVL.

This CDR3 reads CASSFPRGRLGEKLFF. The DNA of the CDR3 is TGTGCCAGCAGTTTCCCCAGGGGGCGTTTGGGTGAAAAACTGTTTTTT. The rearrangement links TRBV27 to TRBJ1-4, with 8 bases fitting TRBD1. In germline, CDR1 is MNHEY, CDR2 SMNVEV (reference sequence). CDR3 length: 16 amino acids. The junction had 10 bases not matched to a gene; V was cut back by 3 bases and J by 7 bases.

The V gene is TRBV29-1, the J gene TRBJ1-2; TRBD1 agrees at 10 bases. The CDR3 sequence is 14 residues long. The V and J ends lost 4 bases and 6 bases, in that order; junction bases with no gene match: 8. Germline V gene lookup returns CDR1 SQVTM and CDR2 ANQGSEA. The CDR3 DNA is TGCAGCGTTGGACAGGGGGCCCGAGCCCATGGCTACACCTTC. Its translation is CSVGQGARAHGYTF.

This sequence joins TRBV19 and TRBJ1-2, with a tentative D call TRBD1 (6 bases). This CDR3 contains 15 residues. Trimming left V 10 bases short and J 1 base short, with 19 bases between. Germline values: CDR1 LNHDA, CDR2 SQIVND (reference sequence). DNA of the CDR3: TGTGCCACGTCAAATCCAGGGGTGATTAACTATGGCTACACCTTC. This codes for CATSNPGVINYGYTF.

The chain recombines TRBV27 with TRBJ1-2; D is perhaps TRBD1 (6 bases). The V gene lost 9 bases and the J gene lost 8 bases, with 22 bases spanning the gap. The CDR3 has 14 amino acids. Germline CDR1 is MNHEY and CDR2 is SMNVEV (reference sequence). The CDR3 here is CARIQGFERGGYTF. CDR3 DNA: TGTGCCAGGATACAGGGATTTGAGCGTGGAGGCTACACCTTC.

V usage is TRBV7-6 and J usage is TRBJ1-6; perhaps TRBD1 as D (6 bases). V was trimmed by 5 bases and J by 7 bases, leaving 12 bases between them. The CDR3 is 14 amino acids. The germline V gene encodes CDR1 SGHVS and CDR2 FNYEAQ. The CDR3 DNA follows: TGTGCCAGCAGCGGAACAGGGTTCAATTCACCCCTCCACTTT. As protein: CASSGTGFNSPLHF.

CDR3 DNA sequence: TGTGCCAGCAGCTCTATTAGCGGGGGGAATGAGCAGTTCTTC. It yields the protein CASSSISGGNEQFF. The rearrangement joins TRBV7-2 to TRBJ2-1; 10 bases fit TRBD2. Germline-derived CDR1 and CDR2 are SGHTA and FQGNSA. The CDR3 totals 14 residues. The V segment lost 4 bases and the J segment 7 bases; nucleotides outside the gene matches: 4. The whole variable domain, remainder taken from reference TRBV7-2 and TRBJ2-1, is GAGVSQSPSNKVTEKGKDVELRCDPISGHTALYWYRQSLGQGLEFLIYFQGNSAPDKSGLPSDRFSAERTGGSVSTLTIQRTQQEDSAVYLCASSSISGGNEQFFGPGTRLTVL.

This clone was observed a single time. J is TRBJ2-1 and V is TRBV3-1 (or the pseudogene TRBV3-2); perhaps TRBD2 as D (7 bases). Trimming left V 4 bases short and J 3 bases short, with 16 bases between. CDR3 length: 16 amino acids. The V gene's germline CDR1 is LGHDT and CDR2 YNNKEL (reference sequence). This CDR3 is CASSLRGASDYNEQFF. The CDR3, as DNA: TGTGCCAGCAGCCTTCGGGGGGCTAGCGACTACAATGAGCAGTTCTTC.

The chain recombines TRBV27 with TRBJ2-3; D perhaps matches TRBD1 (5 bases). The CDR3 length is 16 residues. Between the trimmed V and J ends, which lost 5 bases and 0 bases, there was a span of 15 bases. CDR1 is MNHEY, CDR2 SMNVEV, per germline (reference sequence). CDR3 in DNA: TGTGCCAGCAGTCCCCCGGTAGGGGCCAGCACAGATACGCAGTATTTT. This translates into CASSPPVGASTDTQYF.

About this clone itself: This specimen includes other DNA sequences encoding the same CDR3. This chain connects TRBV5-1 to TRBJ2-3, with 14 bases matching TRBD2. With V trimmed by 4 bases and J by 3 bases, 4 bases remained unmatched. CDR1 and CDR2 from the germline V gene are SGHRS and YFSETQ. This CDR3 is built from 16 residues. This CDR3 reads CASSPRTSGGTDTQYF. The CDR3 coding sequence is TGCGCCAGCAGCCCAAGGACTAGCGGGGGGACAGATACGCAGTATTTT.